This TCR beta chain was recovered during a study of T cells in Graves' hyperthyroidism and ophthalmopathy. Duration under 3 months, a NOSPECS grade of at least 4, and a Clinical Activity Score of at least 3 characterized the ophthalmopathy patients. Lactation, pregnancy, other autoimmune disease or uncontrolled infection led to exclusion of patients. Diagnosis relied on clinical symptoms, serum thyroxine and TRAb, thyroid ultrasound and orbital computed tomography. Authors of the study amplified TCR beta CDR3 regions from RNA transcripts. Using the HTBI primer set, a first-round RT-PCR was run on the TCR CDR3. TCRdb independently ran MiXCR on the multiplex PCR reads; one entry per CDR3 protein. The data contain around 520,000 distinct CDR3 sequences, roughly a quarter of them seen just once; the ten biggest clones take up approximately 11%. This clonotype occurred a few times. The sequenced material came from blood. This TCR was sampled from a woman aged 25 to 39 with Graves' ophthalmopathy.

The CDR3 sequence: CAIGKGTGNQPQHF. CDR3 DNA: TGTGCCATCGGCAAAGGGACAGGCAATCAGCCCCAGCATTTT. The chain couples TRBV10-3 to TRBJ1-5; 7 nucleotides agree with TRBD1. The CDR3 runs 14 residues. After removal of 8 bases from V and 2 bases from J, the junction contained 6 bases not matched to a gene. Germline V gene sequence: CDR1 ENHRY, CDR2 SYGVKD.